These 11 T cell receptor beta chains originate from one sample sequenced in a study of blood T cell repertoires in COVID-19. Clones were read by immunoSEQ multiplex PCR, and TCRdb kept only the in-frame ones, dropping some. The sample lists approximately 280,000 clones, about 83% seen once, with about 6% in the top ten. Sequencing used PBMCs or T cells enriched from blood (not recorded which). These receptors originate from a woman in her forties who had recovered from COVID-19.

The table lists this clone with a few counts. The V and J genes are TRBV12-5 and TRBJ2-7; D is possibly TRBD1 (5 bases). V was trimmed by 0 bases and J by 5 bases, leaving 14 bases between them. CDR1 and CDR2 from the germline V gene are LGHNT and FRNRAP. This CDR3 spans 15 amino acids. CDR3 in DNA: TGTGCTAGTGGTTTGGTAGGGGCAGGGTTCCACGAGCAGTACTTC. It yields the protein CASGLVGAGFHEQYF.

This clone was found once. The chain employs TRBV3-1 (or the pseudogene TRBV3-2) and TRBJ2-7, with a possible D match to TRBD2 (5 bases). The CDR3 length is 15 residues. V was pared by 1 base and J by 2 bases, with 12 bases between. Germline loops: CDR1 LGHDT, CDR2 YNNKEL (reference sequence). This CDR3 is CASSQVVGGPYEQYF. In DNA, the CDR3 is TGTGCCAGCAGCCAAGTCGTGGGCGGGCCCTACGAGCAGTACTTC.

This clone was seen only a few times. The V and J genes are TRBV7-9 and TRBJ2-7, with TRBD2 matching 11 bases. J was trimmed by 3 bases and V by 1 base; bases with no gene match: 5. The CDR3 sequence is 16 residues long. Germline values: CDR1 SEHNR, CDR2 FQNEAQ (reference sequence). The CDR3 DNA is TGTGCCAGCAGCTTAGGATCGGGACTAGCGGTCTACGAGCAGTACTTC. Amino acids: CASSLGSGLAVYEQYF.

J is TRBJ2-7 and V is TRBV12-3 or TRBV12-4, with D perhaps TRBD2 (5 bases). Trimming took off 6 bases at V and 5 bases at J, with 8 bases between the two ends. This CDR3 contains 11 residues. This CDR3 is CASSRGDEQYF. Here the CDR3 DNA reads TGTGCCAGCAGCCGGGGAGACGAGCAGTACTTC.

The chain recombines TRBV28 with TRBJ2-1; TRBD1 is a possible D gene (5 bases). The V and J ends lost 6 bases and 2 bases respectively, with 14 bases between them. Germline V gene data show CDR1 as MDHEN and CDR2 as SYDVKM. The CDR3 has 15 residues. The DNA for the CDR3 is TGTGCCAGCAGGACCCCAAGGGGCGCCTACAATGAGCAGTTCTTC. It codes for CASRTPRGAYNEQFF.

CDR3 loop: CASRTRDRAGNTIYF. CDR3 nucleotides: TGTGCCAGCAGGACTAGAGACAGGGCTGGAAACACCATATATTTT. The J gene is TRBJ1-3, the V gene TRBV28, with 7 bases aligning to TRBD1. The CDR3 is 15 amino acids. The germline V gene encodes CDR1 MDHEN and CDR2 SYDVKM. V shed 6 bases, J shed 2 bases, and the junction held 7 bases outside the gene matches.

The J gene is TRBJ2-7, the V gene TRBV7-2, with D possibly TRBD2 on 6 matching bases. This CDR3 is 14 amino acids long. Germline-derived CDR1 and CDR2 are SGHTA and FQGNSA. Trimming shortened V by 2 bases and J by 3 bases, and 11 bases separated the two germline ends. CDR3 bases: TGTGCCAGCAGCTTAATTAGCGGATACTACGAGCAGTACTTC. It is translated as CASSLISGYYEQYF.

The J gene is TRBJ2-1, the V gene TRBV15; TRBD2 matches 10 bases. The junction had 14 bases not matched to a gene; V was cut back by 3 bases and J by 6 bases. This CDR3 is built from 18 residues. Germline CDR1 reads LNHNV; CDR2 reads YYDKDF (reference sequence). CDR3 region: CATSSQFKIAGGINEQFF. Written as DNA, the CDR3 is TGTGCCACCAGCAGCCAGTTCAAAATAGCGGGAGGTATCAATGAGCAGTTCTTC.

This chain links TRBV4-3 with TRBJ2-7; maybe TRBD1 (6 bases). Trimming stripped 0 bases from V and 6 bases from J, with 18 bases between. CDR1 LGHNA and CDR2 YSLEER come from the germline V gene. The length of the CDR3 is 16 residues. Here the CDR3 reads CASSQDRGGRFSEQYF. CDR3 DNA sequence: TGCGCCAGCAGCCAAGACAGGGGTGGCCGGTTCTCCGAGCAGTACTTC.

This sequence joins TRBV27 and TRBJ2-1; 11 positions agree with TRBD2. Germline trimming cut 6 bases from V and 9 bases from J; bases unmatched to any gene: 10. The CDR3 is made up of 15 amino acids. Germline loops: CDR1 MNHEY, CDR2 SMNVEV (reference sequence). CDR3 protein: CASSPTTSGSREQFF. The CDR3 DNA sequence: TGTGCCAGCAGCCCCACCACTAGCGGGAGCCGTGAGCAGTTCTTC.

The chain uses TRBV30 and TRBJ1-1; D unclear. Germline assignment: CDR1 GTSNPN and CDR2 SVGIG (reference sequence). The CDR3 is 9 amino acids. Trimming pared 6 bases from V and 11 bases from J, leaving 10 bases between. This CDR3 reads CACNERAFF. DNA of the CDR3: TGTGCCTGTAACGAACGGGCTTTCTTT.